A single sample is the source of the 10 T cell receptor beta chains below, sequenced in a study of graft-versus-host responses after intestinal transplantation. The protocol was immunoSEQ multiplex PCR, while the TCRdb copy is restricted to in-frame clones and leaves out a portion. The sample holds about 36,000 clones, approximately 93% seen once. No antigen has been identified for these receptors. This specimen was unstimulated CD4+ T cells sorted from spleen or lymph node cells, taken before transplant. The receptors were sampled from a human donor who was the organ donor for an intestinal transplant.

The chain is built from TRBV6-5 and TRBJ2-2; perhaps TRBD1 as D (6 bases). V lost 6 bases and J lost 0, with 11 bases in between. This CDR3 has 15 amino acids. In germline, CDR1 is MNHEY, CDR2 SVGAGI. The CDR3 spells CASRRTAANTGELFF. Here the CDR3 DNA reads TGTGCCAGCAGGAGGACAGCCGCGAACACCGGGGAGCTGTTTTTT.

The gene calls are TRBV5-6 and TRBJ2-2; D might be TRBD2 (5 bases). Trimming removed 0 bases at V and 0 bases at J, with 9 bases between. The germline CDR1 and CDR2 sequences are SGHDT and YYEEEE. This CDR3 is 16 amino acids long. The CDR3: CASSLVALANTGELFF. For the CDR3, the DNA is TGTGCCAGCAGCTTGGTCGCACTAGCGAACACCGGGGAGCTGTTTTTT.

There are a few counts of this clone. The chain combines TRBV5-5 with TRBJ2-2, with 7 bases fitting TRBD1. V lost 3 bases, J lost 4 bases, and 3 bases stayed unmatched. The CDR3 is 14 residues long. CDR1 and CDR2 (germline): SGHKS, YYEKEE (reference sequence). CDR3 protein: CASSSGQSTGELFF. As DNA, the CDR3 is TGTGCCAGCAGCTCGGGACAGAGCACCGGGGAGCTGTTTTTT.

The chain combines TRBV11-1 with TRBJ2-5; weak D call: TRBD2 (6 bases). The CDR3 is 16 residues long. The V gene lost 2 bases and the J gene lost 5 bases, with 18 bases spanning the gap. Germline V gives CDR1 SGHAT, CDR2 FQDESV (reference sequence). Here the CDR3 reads CASSLKRGLPRETQYF. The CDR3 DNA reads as TGTGCCAGCAGCTTAAAGCGAGGACTACCCAGGGAGACCCAGTACTTC.

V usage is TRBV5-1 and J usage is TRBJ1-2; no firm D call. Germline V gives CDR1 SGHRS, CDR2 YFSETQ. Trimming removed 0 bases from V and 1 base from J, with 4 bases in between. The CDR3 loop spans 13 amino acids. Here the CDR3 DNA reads TGCGCCAGCAGCTTGGGACATAACTATGGCTACACCTTC. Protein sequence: CASSLGHNYGYTF. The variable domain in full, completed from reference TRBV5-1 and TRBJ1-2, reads KAGVTQTPRYLIKTRGQQVTLSCSPISGHRSVSWYQQTPGQGLQFLFEYFSETQRNKGNFPGRFSGRQFSNSRSEMNVSTLELGDSALYLCASSLGHNYGYTFGSGTRLTVV.

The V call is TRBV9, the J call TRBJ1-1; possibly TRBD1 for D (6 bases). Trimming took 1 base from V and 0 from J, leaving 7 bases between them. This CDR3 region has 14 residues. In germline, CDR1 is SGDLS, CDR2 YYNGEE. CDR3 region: CASSVQGMNTEAFF. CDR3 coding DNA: TGTGCCAGCAGCGTACAGGGGATGAACACTGAAGCTTTCTTT. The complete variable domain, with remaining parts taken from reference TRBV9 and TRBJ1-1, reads DSGVTQTPKHLITATGQRVTLRCSPRSGDLSVYWYQQSLDQGLQFLIQYYNGEERAKGNILERFSAQQFPDLHSELNLSSLELGDSALYFCASSVQGMNTEAFFGQGTRLTVV.

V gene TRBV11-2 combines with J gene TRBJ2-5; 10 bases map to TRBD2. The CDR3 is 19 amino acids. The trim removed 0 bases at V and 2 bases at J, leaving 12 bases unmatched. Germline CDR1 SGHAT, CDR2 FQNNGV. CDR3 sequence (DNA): TGTGCCAGCAGCTTAGATGGGTGGGCTAGCGGGGGCCGACAAGAGACCCAGTACTTC. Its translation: CASSLDGWASGGRQETQYF.

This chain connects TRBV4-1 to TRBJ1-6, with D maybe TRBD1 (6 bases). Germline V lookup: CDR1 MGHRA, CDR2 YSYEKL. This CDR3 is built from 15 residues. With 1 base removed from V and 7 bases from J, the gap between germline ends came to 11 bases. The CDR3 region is CASSQGGRRNSPLHF. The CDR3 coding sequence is TGCGCCAGCAGCCAAGGGGGGCGGAGAAATTCACCCCTCCACTTT.

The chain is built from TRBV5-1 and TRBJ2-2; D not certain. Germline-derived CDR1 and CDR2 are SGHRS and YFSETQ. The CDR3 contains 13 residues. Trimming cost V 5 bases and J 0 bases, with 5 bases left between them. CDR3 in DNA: TGCGCCAGCAGGAGGACGAACACCGGGGAGCTGTTTTTT. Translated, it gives CASRRTNTGELFF.

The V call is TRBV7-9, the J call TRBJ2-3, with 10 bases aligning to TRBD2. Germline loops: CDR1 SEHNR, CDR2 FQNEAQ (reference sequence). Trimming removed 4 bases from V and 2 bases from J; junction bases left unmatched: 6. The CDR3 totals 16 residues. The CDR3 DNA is TGTGCCAGCAGCTATCTAGCGGGGGCTAACACAGATACGCAGTATTTT. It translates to CASSYLAGANTDTQYF. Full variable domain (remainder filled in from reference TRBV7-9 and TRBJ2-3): DTGVSQNPRHKITKRGQNVTFRCDPISEHNRLYWYRQTLGQGPEFLTYFQNEAQLEKSRLLSDRFSAERPKGSFSTLEIQRTEQGDSAMYLCASSYLAGANTDTQYFGPGTRLTVL.